This is a list of T cell receptor beta chains from one sample in a study of OX40 agonist ivuxolimab in advanced cancers. Here immunoSEQ multiplex PCR was the method, and the copy in TCRdb shows in-frame clones only, minus some. The sample has fewer than 50,000 clones, more than 80% seen once. Sequencing was performed on CD4+ or CD8+ T cells sorted from blood, taken in a trial of the OX40 agonist ivuxolimab. The receptors derive from an adult with an advanced solid tumor such as melanoma, head and neck, liver or kidney cancer. The CDR3 runs from the conserved cysteine through the conserved F or W. D genes are given only for firm matches. Clone size, where shown, is once, few, many, or a class for clones that have expanded.

TRBV2	once	NA	TRBJ1-4	TGTGCCAGCCAATTAACAGGCCCGCCTACTAATGAAAAACTGTTTTTT	CASQLTGPPTNEKLFF
TRBV27	NA	TRBD1	TRBJ2-7	TGTGCCAGCAGTTTGGGGAACAGGGGGTACGAGCAGTACTTC	CASSLGNRGYEQYF
TRBV2	NA	NA	TRBJ2-6	TGTGCCAGCAACGGCGGGGCGTTCTCTGGGGCCAACGTCCTGACTTTC	CASNGGAFSGANVLTF
TRBV18	once	NA	TRBJ2-1	TGTGCCAGCTCACCGTTGGAAGAAGTCAATGAGCAGTTCTTC	CASSPLEEVNEQFF
TRBV10-2	once	TRBD1	TRBJ2-5	TGCGCCAGCGCTCGACAGGGGGCTGGGGAGACCCAGTACTTC	CASARQGAGETQYF
TRBV5-4	NA	NA	TRBJ1-4	TGTGCCAGCAGCCACCCCGCGGGGGGAGAAAAACTGTTTTTT	CASSHPAGGEKLFF
TRBV7-9	NA	NA	TRBJ1-4	TGTGCCACCCTGGAACGGATTAATGAAAAACTGTTTTTT	CATLERINEKLFF
TRBV2	NA	TRBD2	TRBJ2-5	TGTGCCAGCGACGGGACTACAGAGACCCAGTACTTC	CASDGTTETQYF
TRBV30	once	NA	TRBJ2-1	TGTGCCTGTATAGCGGAAAATGACAATGAGCAGTTCTTC	CACIAENDNEQFF
TRBV12-5	NA	NA	TRBJ1-4	TGTGCTAGTGGTTTGGCACTTGGCGCGCAGGAAAAACTGTTTTTT	CASGLALGAQEKLFF
TRBV6-1	NA	TRBD1	TRBJ1-3	TGTGCCAGCAGTGAAGCGCGGGGGACAGTCTCTGGAAACACCATATATTTT	CASSEARGTVSGNTIYF
TRBV4-1	NA	TRBD1	TRBJ1-5	TGCGCCAGCAGCCAAGGACAGGGCGCGCGAGCCCAGCATTTT	CASSQGQGARAQHF
TRBV14	NA	NA	TRBJ1-1	TGTGCCAGCAGCCCCGTATTAGCAGGGTGGAACACTGAAGCTTTCTTT	CASSPVLAGWNTEAFF
TRBV5-1	NA	TRBD2	TRBJ2-1	TGCGCCAGCAGCTTGTTGGGACTAGCGGGAGGGCCCAATGAGCAGTTCTTC	CASSLLGLAGGPNEQFF
TRBV19	NA	NA	TRBJ1-5	TGTGCCAGTAGTATGGGGGGCCTGGGGCCCCAGCATTTT	CASSMGGLGPQHF
TRBV27	NA	TRBD1	TRBJ2-1	TGTGCCAGCAGTTCCCCATGGACAGGGTTCGATGAGCAGTTCTTC	CASSSPWTGFDEQFF
TRBV18	NA	NA	TRBJ2-1	TGTGCCAGCTCACCACCGGCAGGGTACAATGAGCAGTTCTTC	CASSPPAGYNEQFF
TRBV4-1	NA	TRBD2	TRBJ2-2	TGCGCCAGCAGCCAAGATAGGGTGGGGCTAGCGGGAGTTCGGGAGCTGTTTTTT	CASSQDRVGLAGVRELFF
TRBV4-1	NA	NA	TRBJ2-2	TGCGCCAGCAGCCAAGCAGGGGAGCTGTTTTTT	CASSQAGELFF
TRBV7-6	NA	TRBD1	TRBJ1-2	TGTGCCAGCAGCCCAGAGATGACAGGGAACTATGGCTACACCTTC	CASSPEMTGNYGYTF
TRBV6-5	NA	TRBD2	TRBJ2-1	TGTGCCAGCAGCTTCGGGGGGGCCGGGGGTGAGCAGTTCTTC	CASSFGGAGGEQFF
TRBV9	NA	TRBD1	TRBJ2-7	TGTGCCAGCAGCGTCCGGGACAGGGGCTACGAGCAGTACTTC	CASSVRDRGYEQYF
TRBV7-9	NA	NA	TRBJ1-2	TGTGCCAGCAGCTCGCACAGGGAAGGCTACACCTTC	CASSSHREGYTF
TRBV27	NA	TRBD2	TRBJ2-1	TGTGCCAGCAGACGTGGGGGGGGAAACTACAATGAGCAGTTCTTC	CASRRGGGNYNEQFF
TRBV6-5	NA	TRBD2	TRBJ2-7	TGTGCCAGCAGTTACTCGAGTAGCGGGAGAAGCGAGCAGTACTTC	CASSYSSSGRSEQYF
TRBV7-6	NA	TRBD1	TRBJ2-2	TGTGCCAGCAGCTTAGGCCCAGGGGGGAACACCGGGGAGCTGTTTTTT	CASSLGPGGNTGELFF
TRBV19	NA	NA	TRBJ1-5	TGTGCCAGTAGTATTGTGGAAGGCAGAACGGATCAGCCCCAGCATTTT	CASSIVEGRTDQPQHF
TRBV7-9	NA	TRBD1	TRBJ2-5	TGTGCCAGCAGCTTACTAGGGGGCGCGGATCGGGGGACCCAGTACTTC	CASSLLGGADRGTQYF
TRBV27	NA	NA	TRBJ1-1	TGTGCCAGCAGTAGGGGCCCTGAAGCTTTCTTT	CASSRGPEAFF
TRBV2	medium-sized	NA	TRBJ1-1	TGTGCCAGCAGTGATTCCTCGACAGTGAACACTGAAGCTTTCTTT	CASSDSSTVNTEAFF
TRBV7-2	once	NA	TRBJ2-2	TGTGCCAGCAGCTTAGCCCTTAGCGGGACAGGGACCGGGGAGCTGTTTTTT	CASSLALSGTGTGELFF
TRBV19	NA	NA	TRBJ1-2	TGTGCCAGCACTTCGGACCGGTATGGCTACACCTTC	CASTSDRYGYTF
TRBV18	once	TRBD2	TRBJ2-7	TGTGCCAGCTCACCCCTCGAGTTGACTAGCGAACAATTCGAGCAGTACTTC	CASSPLELTSEQFEQYF
TRBV4-1	once	TRBD1	TRBJ1-2	TGCGCCAGCAGCCACCGAGCGGGGGACAGGGGTAACTATGGCTACACCTTC	CASSHRAGDRGNYGYTF
TRBV19	NA	NA	TRBJ2-1	TGTGCCAGTAGCCCCGGTTCCGGGGAGCAGTTCTTC	CASSPGSGEQFF
TRBV27	NA	NA	TRBJ1-1	TGTGCCAGCAGTTTCTCGGGAACTGAAGCTTTCTTT	CASSFSGTEAFF
TRBV7-9	NA	TRBD1	TRBJ1-4	TGTGCCAGCAGCTCCCCTACAGGGGGCCGAGAAAAACTGTTTTTT	CASSSPTGGREKLFF
TRBV7-9	NA	NA	TRBJ1-1	TGTGCCAGCAGCTTAGACTTCATTACAGACGAAGCTTTCTTT	CASSLDFITDEAFF
TRBV20-1	NA	TRBD2	TRBJ2-7	TGCAGTGCCCGAGAGGGCGGGAGAATGAACTTC	CSAREGGRMNF
TRBV19	NA	NA	TRBJ2-7	TGTGCCAGTAGTCCGGGGCACTACGAGCAGTACTTC	CASSPGHYEQYF
TRBV7-9	once	NA	TRBJ2-5	TGTGCCAGCAGCTTAGATAGCAGAAGAGAGACCCAGTACTTC	CASSLDSRRETQYF